Below, 27 T cell receptor beta chains from the same sample are listed, as sequenced in a study of blood T cell repertoires in COVID-19. Some clones are missing from TCRdb's copy, which holds only in-frame ones; the method was immunoSEQ multiplex PCR. The table shows roughly 180,000 clones, with around 78% occurring only once. Sample: PBMCs or T cells enriched from blood (not recorded which). All receptors derive from a woman between 45 and 60 years old who had recovered from COVID-19.

This rearrangement joins TRBV30 to TRBJ2-1, with 7 bases that match TRBD1. The V gene end was trimmed by 5 bases and the J gene end by 7 bases; junction bases not matched to a gene: 5. In germline, CDR1 is GTSNPN, CDR2 SVGIG (reference sequence). CDR3 length: 12 residues. CDR3 bases: TGTGCCTGGGCTCCGACAGGGAATGAGCAGTTCTTC. Amino acids: CAWAPTGNEQFF.

This chain joins TRBV19 and TRBJ2-1, with TRBD2 matching 10 bases. The CDR3 has 14 amino acids. CDR1 and CDR2 from the germline V gene are LNHDA and SQIVND (reference sequence). With V trimmed by 1 base and J by 7 bases, 1 base remained unmatched. CDR3 coding DNA: TGTGCCAGTAGTATAGTTAGCGGGGGGAATGAGCAGTTCTTC. The encoded protein is CASSIVSGGNEQFF.

The chain employs TRBV19 and TRBJ1-1; D possibly corresponds to TRBD1 (6 bases). Germline values: CDR1 LNHDA, CDR2 SQIVND (reference sequence). V was trimmed by 7 bases and J by 5 bases, leaving 17 bases between them. The CDR3 is 14 amino acids. The DNA for the CDR3 is TGTGCCAGTACCCTAGGGGGGGGTCGGACTGAAGCTTTCTTT. Translation: CASTLGGGRTEAFF.

The chain uses TRBV7-9 and TRBJ2-7; 9 nucleotides line up with TRBD1. Germline V gene sequence: CDR1 SEHNR, CDR2 FQNEAQ (reference sequence). The CDR3 sequence is 13 residues long. J gave up 7 bases and V 4 bases, and 5 bases lay outside the gene matches. The CDR3 sequence: CASSSRQGGEQYV. CDR3 sequence (DNA): TGTGCCAGCAGCTCGAGACAGGGGGGAGAGCAGTACGTC.

The chain couples TRBV2 to TRBJ1-1; weak D call: TRBD1 (5 bases). The V end lost 6 bases, the J end lost 3 bases, and 14 bases lay between the germline ends. This CDR3 comprises 14 residues. Germline assignment: CDR1 SNHLY and CDR2 FYNNEI. CDR3 sequence: CASRKIQGYTEAFF. The CDR3 DNA sequence: TGTGCCAGCAGGAAGATCCAGGGATACACTGAAGCTTTCTTT.

The J gene is TRBJ1-2, the V gene TRBV28; the match to TRBD1 covers 7 bases. Germline trimming cut 2 bases from V and 5 bases from J; bases unmatched to any gene: 2. The CDR3 is made up of 13 amino acids. CDR1 and CDR2 from the germline V gene are MDHEN and SYDVKM. The CDR3 reads CASSLQGVYGYTF. CDR3 nucleotides: TGTGCCAGCAGTTTACAGGGGGTGTATGGCTACACCTTC.

The rearrangement joins TRBV27 to TRBJ2-1; 13 bases line up with TRBD2. Trimming at V came to 8 bases and at J to 7 bases, leaving 11 bases not matched to a gene. Germline V lookup: CDR1 MNHEY, CDR2 SMNVEV (reference sequence). This CDR3 spans 16 amino acids. In DNA form, the CDR3 reads TGTGCCAGCCGAATCGCACTAGCGGGAGGGCCAAATGAGCAGTTCTTC. Protein sequence: CASRIALAGGPNEQFF.

The CDR3 sequence: CAWSRGDGTEAFF. CDR3 nucleotides: TGTGCCTGGAGTCGGGGGGATGGGACTGAAGCTTTCTTT. This chain connects TRBV30 to TRBJ1-1, with a tentative D call TRBD1 (5 bases). The CDR3 spans 13 residues. V gave up 2 bases and J gave up 5 bases, with 12 bases separating them. From germline, CDR1 is GTSNPN and CDR2 SVGIG (reference sequence).

This chain joins TRBV15 and TRBJ1-1; tentative D call: TRBD1 (6 bases). CDR1 and CDR2 (germline): LNHNV, YYDKDF (reference sequence). V was cut by 0 bases and J by 6 bases, with 14 bases left in between. The CDR3 is 15 residues long. In DNA form, the CDR3 reads TGTGCCACCAGCAGAGACCGTAAAGGGGGTGCTGAAGCTTTCTTT. Translating it yields CATSRDRKGGAEAFF.

The chain links TRBV15 to TRBJ1-3; D possibly corresponds to TRBD1 (5 bases). The CDR3 sequence is 16 residues long. The germline V gene has CDR1 LNHNV and CDR2 YYDKDF (reference sequence). The ends were cut back, 0 bases at V and 5 bases at J, with 14 bases in the middle. Here the CDR3 reads CATSRDGLTVRNTIYF. CDR3 bases: TGTGCCACCAGCAGAGATGGGCTGACAGTTCGAAACACCATATATTTT.

This chain connects TRBV5-1 to TRBJ1-3; a possible D gene is TRBD1 (5 bases). Germline V gives CDR1 SGHRS, CDR2 YFSETQ. The CDR3 runs 16 residues. V lost 4 bases, J lost 0 bases, and 14 bases lay in between. The CDR3 spells CASSTGTGISGNTIYF. CDR3 coding DNA: TGCGCCAGCAGCACCGGGACTGGGATCTCTGGAAACACCATATATTTT.

This sequence joins TRBV7-9 and TRBJ1-4, with D possibly being TRBD1 (6 bases). CDR1 is SEHNR and CDR2 is FQNEAQ in the germline V gene (reference sequence). V lost 3 bases to trimming and J lost 8 bases, with 13 bases between them. CDR3 length: 14 residues. The CDR3 here is CASSLQGQGEKLFF. The CDR3 DNA reads as TGTGCCAGCAGCTTGCAGGGGCAGGGGGAAAAACTGTTTTTT.

CDR3 sequence reads: CASSTGTSYRIQYF. The CDR3 coding sequence is TGTGCCAGCAGCACCGGGACTAGCTATCGGATCCAGTACTTC. The chain combines TRBV5-4 with TRBJ2-5; 9 nucleotides agree with TRBD2. CDR1 is SGHNT, CDR2 YYREEE, per germline (reference sequence). The CDR3 is 14 amino acids. Losses at the gene ends were 4 bases for V and 10 bases for J; bases not matched to a gene: 11. The variable domain in full, with the rest retrieved from reference TRBV5-4 and TRBJ2-5, is ETGVTQSPTHLIKTRGQQVTLRCSSQSGHNTVSWYQQALGQGPQFIFQYYREEENGRGNFPPRFSGLQFPNYSSELNVNALELDDSALYLCASSTGTSYRIQYFGPGTRLLVL.

The rearrangement links TRBV7-9 to TRBJ2-7; a weak D match, TRBD2 (6 bases). The CDR3 is 13 residues long. The V end was cut by 4 bases, the J end by 2 bases, with 9 bases between. The V gene's germline CDR1 is SEHNR and CDR2 FQNEAQ (reference sequence). The CDR3 region has the DNA TGTGCCAGCAGCTCCGGGAGAGCCTACGAGCAGTACGTC. The encoded protein is CASSSGRAYEQYV.

CDR3 nucleotides: TGTGCCAGCAGTTTTTATGCAACTAATGAAAAACTGTTTTTT. This codes for CASSFYATNEKLFF. The genes are TRBV27 and TRBJ1-4, with D unresolved. This CDR3 comprises 14 residues. Germline V gene sequence: CDR1 MNHEY, CDR2 SMNVEV (reference sequence). V was pared by 3 bases and J by 0 bases, with 5 bases between.

This clone appeared a single time. The chain employs TRBV4-2 and TRBJ2-2; possible D gene TRBD2, 5 bases. The CDR3 is made up of 16 amino acids. Trimming stripped 0 bases from V and 5 bases from J, with 13 bases between. Germline V CDR1 and CDR2: LGHNA, YNFKEQ. The CDR3 DNA is TGTGCCAGCAGCCAAGATTCGGTAGCGAGGACCGGGGAGCTGTTTTTT. Its protein is CASSQDSVARTGELFF.

This clone was found a few times. The V call is TRBV2, the J call TRBJ1-6; 8 bases align to TRBD1. Germline-derived CDR1 and CDR2 are SNHLY and FYNNEI. CDR3 length: 13 amino acids. V trimming: 9 bases; J trimming: 5 bases; junction bases outside the gene matches: 3. The CDR3 loop is CASETGDNSPLHF. Here the CDR3 DNA reads TGTGCCAGTGAGACAGGGGATAATTCACCCCTCCACTTT.

This clone has more than one count but fewer than ten. The chain recombines TRBV3-1 (or the pseudogene TRBV3-2) with TRBJ1-1, with D unresolved. Trimming removed 0 bases from V and 6 bases from J, with 8 bases in between. The CDR3 length is 13 residues. Germline V gene data show CDR1 as LGHDT and CDR2 as YNNKEL (reference sequence). The CDR3 is CASSQDSAPEAFF. CDR3 bases: TGTGCCAGCAGCCAAGACTCAGCGCCTGAAGCTTTCTTT.

V and J are TRBV11-2 and TRBJ1-6; D unclear. The CDR3 has 12 amino acids. From germline, CDR1 is SGHAT and CDR2 FQNNGV. With 5 bases removed from V and 6 bases from J, the gap between germline ends came to 5 bases. The CDR3 bases are TGTGCCAGCAGCCCCAGTAATTCACCCCTCCACTTT. Translation: CASSPSNSPLHF.

In this sample, this clone turned up once. This chain connects TRBV5-8 to TRBJ1-5; D gene ambiguous. V was pared by 0 bases and J by 10 bases, with 14 bases between. Germline CDR1 is SGHTS and CDR2 is YDEGEE. This CDR3 is 14 amino acids long. As DNA, the CDR3 is TGTGCCAGCAGCTTGGATCCCGGCCCAGGCCCCCAGCATTTT. As protein: CASSLDPGPGPQHF.

This clone was counted between two and nine times. V and J are TRBV19 and TRBJ1-5; 10 bases fit TRBD1. From germline, CDR1 is LNHDA and CDR2 SQIVND (reference sequence). The CDR3 length is 15 residues. With V trimmed by 6 bases and J by 2 bases, 4 bases remained unmatched. The chain's CDR3 is CASRVGQGGNQPQHF. CDR3 bases: TGTGCCAGTAGGGTTGGACAGGGGGGCAATCAGCCCCAGCATTTT.

The chain carries TRBV19 and TRBJ1-2; D gene unclear. V was trimmed by 6 bases and J by 0 bases, leaving 8 bases between them. Germline values: CDR1 LNHDA, CDR2 SQIVND (reference sequence). The CDR3 loop spans 13 amino acids. CDR3 sequence (DNA): TGTGCCAGTAGGCTGACACCTAACTATGGCTACACCTTC. It specifies CASRLTPNYGYTF.

This rearrangement joins TRBV7-9 to TRBJ2-5, with D possibly TRBD2 on 7 matching bases. The CDR3 is made up of 16 amino acids. Germline CDR1 reads SEHNR; CDR2 reads FQNEAQ (reference sequence). The V end lost 4 bases, the J end lost 1 base, and 16 bases lay between the germline ends. This CDR3 is CASSSPRGAGQETQYF. DNA of the CDR3: TGTGCCAGCAGCTCACCCCGGGGGGCTGGCCAAGAGACCCAGTACTTC. The full variable domain, its missing parts supplied by reference TRBV7-9 and TRBJ2-5, is DTGVSQNPRHKITKRGQNVTFRCDPISEHNRLYWYRQTLGQGPEFLTYFQNEAQLEKSRLLSDRFSAERPKGSFSTLEIQRTEQGDSAMYLCASSSPRGAGQETQYFGPGTRLLVL.

This clone showed up just a few times. The rearrangement links TRBV30 to TRBJ1-3; D gene ambiguous. CDR3 length: 13 residues. Between the trimmed V and J ends, which lost 3 bases and 1 base, there was a span of 7 bases. Germline V gives CDR1 GTSNPN, CDR2 SVGIG (reference sequence). CDR3 bases: TGTGCCTGGAGATGGCCTTCTGGAAACACCATATATTTT. Translated: CAWRWPSGNTIYF. Full variable domain (missing parts from reference TRBV30 and TRBJ1-3): SQTIHQWPATLVQPVGSPLSLECTVEGTSNPNLYWYRQAAGRGLQLLFYSVGIGQISSEVPQNLSASRPQDRQFILSSKKLLLSDSGFYLCAWRWPSGNTIYFGEGSWLTVV.

The chain recombines TRBV14 with TRBJ2-3, with D unresolved. The CDR3 covers 13 residues. In germline, CDR1 is SGHDN, CDR2 FVKESK. V gave up 6 bases and J gave up 4 bases, with 11 bases separating them. CDR3 in DNA: TGTGCCAGCAGGTACTACGGGTCAGATACGCAGTATTTT. Translated: CASRYYGSDTQYF.

This chain joins TRBV4-1 and TRBJ1-1, with D possibly TRBD1 on 5 matching bases. V was clipped by 1 base and J by 4 bases, with 16 bases between them. This CDR3 comprises 16 residues. Germline CDR1 reads MGHRA; CDR2 reads YSYEKL. The CDR3 coding sequence is TGCGCCAGCAGCCAAGTATTTCCGGGGGGTATCACTGAAGCTTTCTTT. Protein sequence: CASSQVFPGGITEAFF.

The DNA for the CDR3 is TGTGCCAGCACCACCCGGACAGGGAAAGAGACCCAGTACTTC. Encoded protein: CASTTRTGKETQYF. The chain links TRBV7-2 to TRBJ2-5; 8 positions match TRBD1. Per germline, CDR1 SGHTA and CDR2 FQGNSA. Unmatched junction bases numbered 7, after V lost 7 bases and J lost 3 bases. The CDR3 contains 14 residues.